A selection of T cell receptor beta chains follows, all from one sample in a study of blood T cell repertoires in COVID-19. TCRdb's table, derived via immunoSEQ multiplex PCR, lists solely in-frame clones and lacks some. The table shows about 670,000 clones, with more than 80% occurring only once. Sequenced material: peripheral blood. These receptors all come from a woman aged 18 to 35 with acute or convalescent COVID-19. The CDR3 runs from the conserved cysteine through the conserved F or W. Each record gives: V gene, clone size, J gene, D gene, CDR3 DNA, CDR3 protein. D genes are given only for firm matches. Size is stated for part of the rows, as once, few or many counts, or as a class when the clone is expanded.

TRBV4-3	once	TRBJ1-1	NA	TGCGCCAGCAGCCAAGATGGACCTGGCCTGGGACTATCGAACACTGAAGCTTTCTTT	CASSQDGPGLGLSNTEAFF
TRBV2	NA	TRBJ2-2	TRBD1	TGTGCCAGCAGTGATCAGGGGGCGCCTACCGGGGAGCTGTTTTTT	CASSDQGAPTGELFF
TRBV11-2	few	TRBJ2-2	NA	TGTGCCAGCAGCCCAGGACCTGGGGGCCACACCGGGGAGCTGTTTTTT	CASSPGPGGHTGELFF
TRBV2	NA	TRBJ1-5	TRBD1	TGTGCCAGCAGTGTCAACAGGGGGGCCAGGAATCAGCCCCAGCATTTT	CASSVNRGARNQPQHF
TRBV19	NA	TRBJ1-1	TRBD1	TGTGCCAGTTACCGGACAGGGAACACTGAAGCTTTCTTT	CASYRTGNTEAFF
TRBV12-5	NA	TRBJ1-6	NA	TGTGCTAGTGGCTCCCCCGGTTCACCCCTCCACTTT	CASGSPGSPLHF
TRBV2	NA	TRBJ1-2	TRBD1	TGTGCCAGCAGTGAGCTGGGCAGGGGGTTCGGTGGCTACACCTTC	CASSELGRGFGGYTF
TRBV10-3	NA	TRBJ1-4	TRBD1	TGTGCCATCAGCGAACCTCCGGGACAGGGGAAAAAACTGTTTTTT	CAISEPPGQGKKLFF
TRBV6-6	NA	TRBJ1-1	NA	TGTGCCAGCAGTTGGACAGATAAAGCTTTCTTT	CASSWTDKAFF
TRBV29-1	NA	TRBJ1-1	NA	TGCAGCGTTCTGGCGGGGGGCGGAGTACTCGGCACTGAAGCTTTCTTT	CSVLAGGGVLGTEAFF
TRBV2	NA	TRBJ2-1	TRBD1	TGTGCCAGCAGTGAAGACAGGGGGCTATACAATGAGCAGTTCTTC	CASSEDRGLYNEQFF
TRBV30	NA	TRBJ1-6	TRBD1	TGTGCCTGGAGCAGAGACAGGGGATCACCCCTCCACTTT	CAWSRDRGSPLHF
TRBV30	NA	TRBJ1-2	TRBD1	TGTGCCTGGACGGTGGGACAGGGTCGAGGCTACACCTTC	CAWTVGQGRGYTF
TRBV6-5	NA	TRBJ2-7	TRBD1	TGTGCCAGCAGCGCCGGGACAGGCTCCCGCGAGCAGTACTTC	CASSAGTGSREQYF
TRBV11-2	NA	TRBJ1-3	NA	TGTGCCAGCAGCTTAGAGTTGCGGGATCGGGGCCGCTCTGGAAACACCATATATTTT	CASSLELRDRGRSGNTIYF
TRBV19	NA	TRBJ2-7	NA	TGTGCCAGTACCCAGGGGAGGGGGAGCTACGAGCAGTACTTC	CASTQGRGSYEQYF